The sequence of this TCR beta chain was determined in a study of T cells in Graves' hyperthyroidism and ophthalmopathy. Study observations and caveats: A 13 V-J model separated ophthalmopathy from stable hyperthyroidism. Blood shared most expanded thyroid clonotypes above 0.001. Ophthalmopathy, as predicted by the model, came a median around 6 months after the prediction.

RNA transcripts served as the template for amplifying TCR beta CDR3 regions. The HTBI set primed first-round TCR CDR3 RT-PCR. TCRdb passed the multiplex PCR reads through MiXCR, listing each CDR3 protein once. The sample yields 250,000 to 350,000 distinct CDR3 sequences, 15% to 20% seen once. This CDR3 region has 21 residues. Germline V gives CDR1 SGHAT, CDR2 FQNNGV. The V gene end was trimmed by 6 bases and the J gene end by 4 bases; junction bases not matched to a gene: 26. A few counts support this clonotype. The target antigen is unknown. The clonotype originates from a young man with Graves' hyperthyroidism. This chain links TRBV11-2 with TRBJ2-2; 7 bases map to TRBD1. Sequenced sample: blood. CDR3 in amino acids: CASRNTIHGTVLARGTGELFF. The CDR3, as DNA: TGTGCCAGCAGAAACACAATTCACGGGACAGTCCTAGCCCGAGGCACCGGGGAGCTGTTTTTT.